This T cell receptor (beta chain) was recorded in a study of blood T cell repertoires in COVID-19. Overall study: The study drew acute and convalescent COVID-19 samples from the United States, Italy and Spain. Sources were T cells, B-cell-depleted T cells, or PBMCs; the material itself was cDNA or gDNA.

Per the authors' pipeline: The authors estimated nucleated cell counts from reference gene primer amplification. Here immunoSEQ multiplex PCR was the method, and the copy in TCRdb shows in-frame clones only, minus some. D and trimming were read from the DNA, whereas the V and J calls and clone size are those reported in that table. This sample carries approximately 190,000 clones, roughly 84% of them seen once, and the ten largest clones take around 2.9%. V lost 0 bases and J 4 bases, leaving 10 bases between the germline ends. Germline V gives CDR1 SEHNR, CDR2 FQNEAQ (reference sequence). The length of the CDR3 is 15 residues. Exposed enrollees encountered a COVID-19 case at some point within 2 weeks before study entry.

This chain links TRBV7-9 with TRBJ1-3; D uncertain. The specimen was PBMCs or T cells enriched from blood (not recorded which). The receptor was derived from a woman aged 30 to 39 who had been exposed to COVID-19. The CDR3 DNA reads as TGTGCCAGCAGCTTAGCGTCACTCGGGGGAAACACCATATATTTT. Protein: CASSLASLGGNTIYF.